A selection of T cell receptor beta chains follows, all from one sample in a study of beta chain features in type 1 diabetes. TCRdb keeps only in-frame clones here, not all; method: immunoSEQ multiplex PCR. Here the sample spans just over 600,000 clones, 15% being singletons. Material for sequencing was naive CD4+ T cells from blood. The receptor source for this set is a man younger than 35 in good health. The CDR3 runs from the conserved cysteine through the conserved F or W. D genes are given only for firm matches. Rows give clone size only sometimes, using once, few, many, or a class for an expanded clone.

CDR3 DNA	CDR3 protein	clone size	V gene	CDR3 length	J gene	D gene
TGTGCCACTCCAGGGAGGGAGCTGGCGCTGGGAGCTTTCTTT	CATPGRELALGAFF	.	TRBV2	14	TRBJ1-1	.
TGTGCCAGCAGCCCCGGGGGAGGGGGCCGCACCGGGGAGCTGTTTTTT	CASSPGGGGRTGELFF	few	TRBV7-2	16	TRBJ2-2	.
TGTGCCAGCAGTACCACCCGCCGGTGGAGGGGACGAGTGGCAGATACGCAGTATTTT	CASSTTRRWRGRVADTQYF	.	TRBV27	19	TRBJ2-3	.
TGTGCCATCAGTGAGTCGACAGGGGTGAATGAGCAGTTCTTC	CAISESTGVNEQFF	few	TRBV10-3	14	TRBJ2-1	TRBD1
TGCGCCAGCAGCTTGTCGGCTGGACTTGGCTACACCTTC	CASSLSAGLGYTF	few	TRBV5-1	13	TRBJ1-2	.
TGTGCCTGGATCTCTAGCGAAATAAACGAGCAGTACTTC	CAWISSEINEQYF	.	TRBV30	13	TRBJ2-7	.
TGTGCCAGTAGACATGGAAGGGGGCGAGCCAAAAACATTCAGTACTTC	CASRHGRGRAKNIQYF	.	TRBV19	16	TRBJ2-4	TRBD1
TGTGCCAGCAGCTCCGTGGCGGGGACAGCTTTCTTT	CASSSVAGTAFF	.	TRBV7-2	12	TRBJ1-1	.
TGTGCCAGCATAGGGACAGTCAATCAGCCCCAGCATTTT	CASIGTVNQPQHF	.	TRBV28	13	TRBJ1-5	TRBD1
TGTGCCAGCAGCTTGGGACAGGCCTACACTGAAGCTTTCTTT	CASSLGQAYTEAFF	.	TRBV5-4	14	TRBJ1-1	.
TGCGCCAGCAGCCAAGATCGGGGACTAGCGGGGTACCAAGAGACCCAGTACTTC	CASSQDRGLAGYQETQYF	few	TRBV4-1	18	TRBJ2-5	TRBD2
TGTGCCAGCAGCTCCCATGGGACAGTACTCTACGAGCAGTACTTC	CASSSHGTVLYEQYF	few	TRBV11-2	15	TRBJ2-7	TRBD1
TGTGCCAGCGGATCCAGCGTAAAGGAGCTGTTTTTT	CASGSSVKELFF	few	TRBV28	12	TRBJ2-2	.
TGTGCCAGCAGTTACACGGACATCTTGGATGAGCAGTTCTTC	CASSYTDILDEQFF	few	TRBV6-6	14	TRBJ2-1	.
TGTGCTAGTGGTTTGGTACCCTCGGGACTAGCGCCTTACAATGAGCAGTTCTTC	CASGLVPSGLAPYNEQFF	few	TRBV12-5	18	TRBJ2-1	TRBD2
TGCAGCGATACGGGAAACACTGAAGCTTTCTTT	CSDTGNTEAFF	few	TRBV29-1	11	TRBJ1-1	.
TGTGCCAGCAGTCCGGGGGCGGCGGGAGGATACGAGCAGTACTTC	CASSPGAAGGYEQYF	.	TRBV11-1	15	TRBJ2-7	TRBD2
TGTGCCAGCTCTTACCGGGACAGGGAATACCACGAGCAGTACTTC	CASSYRDREYHEQYF	few	TRBV6-5	15	TRBJ2-7	TRBD1
TGTGCCAGCAGGGGGGGGCAGGGTATAGCCGGGGAGCTGTTTTTT	CASRGGQGIAGELFF	few	TRBV25-1	15	TRBJ2-2	.
TGTGCCAGCAGCCAAGATCGGACAGAACGCCAAGAGACCCAGTACTTC	CASSQDRTERQETQYF	.	TRBV4-2	16	TRBJ2-5	.
TGCGCCAGCAGCTTGGCCGCCCAGGCCGGGAATTCTTTTGGCTACACCTTC	CASSLAAQAGNSFGYTF	few	TRBV5-1	17	TRBJ1-2	.
TGTGCCAGCAGCGTCATGGGTACGAACACTGAAGCTTTCTTT	CASSVMGTNTEAFF	few	TRBV9	14	TRBJ1-1	.
TGTGCCAGTAGTATAGTGGAGGTTCCGGGGACTGAAGCTTTCTTT	CASSIVEVPGTEAFF	few	TRBV19	15	TRBJ1-1	.
TGTGCCAGCAGCTTGCGGGATCCCGGAGGAGATACGCAGTATTTT	CASSLRDPGGDTQYF	few	TRBV11-3	15	TRBJ2-3	.
TGTGCCAGCAGCGTAGTGTCACTTGAGACTGAAGCTTTCTTT	CASSVVSLETEAFF	few	TRBV9	14	TRBJ1-1	.
TGTGCCAGCTCACCAGGGACAGGGACCTTAAATGGCTACACCTTC	CASSPGTGTLNGYTF	.	TRBV18	15	TRBJ1-2	TRBD1
TGTGCCAGCAGTGAAGGGGGTAACAGAGACTACGAGCAGTACTTC	CASSEGGNRDYEQYF	.	TRBV6-1	15	TRBJ2-7	.
TGTGCCAGCAGCTTAGATCGACTGGTAGGCTACACCTTC	CASSLDRLVGYTF	few	TRBV11-2	13	TRBJ1-2	.
TGTGCCTCGACCGGGACAGGTGGAGAGACCCAGTACTTC	CASTGTGGETQYF	few	TRBV7-6	13	TRBJ2-5	TRBD1
TGTGCCAGCAGCGTAGGGCCAGCCACTAACTATGGCTACACCTTC	CASSVGPATNYGYTF	.	TRBV9	15	TRBJ1-2	.
TGTGCCAGCAGTGCCTCCAATCAGCCCCAGCATTTT	CASSASNQPQHF	.	TRBV25-1	12	TRBJ1-5	.
TGTGCCAGCAGGGTTAGCCAGGGCTCCTACAATGAGCAGTTCTTC	CASRVSQGSYNEQFF	.	TRBV2	15	TRBJ2-1	.
TGCGCCAGCAGCCAGGGGTCGGGAGCGCCGTCCTACAATGAGCAGTTCTTC	CASSQGSGAPSYNEQFF	.	TRBV4-3	17	TRBJ2-1	.
TGTGCCAGCAGTTACTCGAGGACCGGTGGGGCCAACGTCCTGACTTTC	CASSYSRTGGANVLTF	many	TRBV6-5	16	TRBJ2-6	.
TGTGCCAGCAGCAAAGTTCCAGGGGGGAACACCGGGGAGCTGTTTTTT	CASSKVPGGNTGELFF	few	TRBV21-1	16	TRBJ2-2	.
TGCGCCAGCAGCTTGGCTGGTCACAGCCAAGAGACCCAGTACTTC	CASSLAGHSQETQYF	few	TRBV5-1	15	TRBJ2-5	.
TGTGCCAGCAGCATAAACCAGGGCACTGAAGCTTTCTTT	CASSINQGTEAFF	.	TRBV7-2	13	TRBJ1-1	.
TGCAGTGCTAGGGCCGGGACAGGGTGGTTC	CSARAGTGWF	.	TRBV20-1	10	TRBJ2-7	TRBD1
TGTGCCAGTAGTATCTCCATGGTGGATGAAAAACTGTTTTTT	CASSISMVDEKLFF	.	TRBV19	14	TRBJ1-4	.
TGTGCCAGCAGCCCTCCGGGACAGGGTGGGAGAAAAGAGACCCAGTACTTC	CASSPPGQGGRKETQYF	once	TRBV9	17	TRBJ2-5	TRBD1
TGCGCCAGCAGCCCGACAGGGACAACTAATGAAAAACTGTTTTTT	CASSPTGTTNEKLFF	few	TRBV4-1	15	TRBJ1-4	TRBD1
TGTGCCAGCAGCGGACAGGGAACTCAGCCCCAGCATTTT	CASSGQGTQPQHF	.	TRBV9	13	TRBJ1-5	TRBD1
TGTGCCAGTAGTCGGACAGGGGGCAATCAGCCCCAGCATTTT	CASSRTGGNQPQHF	.	TRBV19	14	TRBJ1-5	TRBD1
TGTGCCACCGAGGGGACAGGGGTCCTCTCTGGGGCCAACGTCCTGACTTTC	CATEGTGVLSGANVLTF	.	TRBV28	17	TRBJ2-6	TRBD1
TGCGCCAGCAGCTTGGATTCCTTTTTATTAGCCGGGGAGCTGTTTTTT	CASSLDSFLLAGELFF	.	TRBV5-1	16	TRBJ2-2	.
TGTGCCAGCAGCTTAGACGGGAATCAGCCCCAGCATTTT	CASSLDGNQPQHF	.	TRBV5-4	13	TRBJ1-5	.
TGTGCCAGCAGCGATCGCCAGGGGGCGTCGGACATTCAGTACTTC	CASSDRQGASDIQYF	.	TRBV28	15	TRBJ2-4	TRBD1
TGTGCCAGCAGTCGGTATAGCAATCAGCCCCAGCATTTT	CASSRYSNQPQHF	few	TRBV27	13	TRBJ1-5	.
TGTGCCAGCAGCTTCCACGCTCGACAGGGCCAACCCTCACAAGAGACCCAGTACTTC	CASSFHARQGQPSQETQYF	.	TRBV7-8	19	TRBJ2-5	TRBD1